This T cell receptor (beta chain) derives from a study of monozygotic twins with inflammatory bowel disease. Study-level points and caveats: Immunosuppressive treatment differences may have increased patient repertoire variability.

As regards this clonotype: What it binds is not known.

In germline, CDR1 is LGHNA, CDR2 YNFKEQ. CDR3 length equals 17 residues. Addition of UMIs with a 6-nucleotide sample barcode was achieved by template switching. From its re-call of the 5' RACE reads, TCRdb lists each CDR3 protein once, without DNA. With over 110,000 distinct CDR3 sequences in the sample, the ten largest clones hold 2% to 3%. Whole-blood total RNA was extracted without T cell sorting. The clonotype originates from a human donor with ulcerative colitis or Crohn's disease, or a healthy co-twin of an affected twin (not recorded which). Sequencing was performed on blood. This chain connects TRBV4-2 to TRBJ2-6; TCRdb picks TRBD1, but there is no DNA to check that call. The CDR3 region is CASSQIVTGTGANVLTF.